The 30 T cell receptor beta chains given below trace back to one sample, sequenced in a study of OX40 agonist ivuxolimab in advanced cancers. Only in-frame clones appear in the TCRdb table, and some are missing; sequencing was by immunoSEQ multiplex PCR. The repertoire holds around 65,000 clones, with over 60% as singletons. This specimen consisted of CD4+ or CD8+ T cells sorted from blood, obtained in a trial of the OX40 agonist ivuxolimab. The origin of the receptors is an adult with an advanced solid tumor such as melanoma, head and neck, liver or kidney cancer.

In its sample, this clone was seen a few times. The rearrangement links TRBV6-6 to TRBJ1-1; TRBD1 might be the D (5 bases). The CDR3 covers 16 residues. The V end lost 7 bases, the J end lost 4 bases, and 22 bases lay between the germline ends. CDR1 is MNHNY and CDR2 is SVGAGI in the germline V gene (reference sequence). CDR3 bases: TGTGCCAGCACCTCACCAAATCGGGGCTCGGGCACTGAAGCTTTCTTT. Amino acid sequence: CASTSPNRGSGTEAFF.

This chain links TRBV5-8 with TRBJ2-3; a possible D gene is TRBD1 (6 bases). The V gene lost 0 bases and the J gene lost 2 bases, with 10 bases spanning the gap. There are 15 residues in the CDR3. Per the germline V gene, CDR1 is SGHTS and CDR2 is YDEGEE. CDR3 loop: CASSLGTEVTDTQYF. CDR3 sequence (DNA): TGTGCCAGCAGCTTGGGGACAGAAGTCACAGATACGCAGTATTTT.

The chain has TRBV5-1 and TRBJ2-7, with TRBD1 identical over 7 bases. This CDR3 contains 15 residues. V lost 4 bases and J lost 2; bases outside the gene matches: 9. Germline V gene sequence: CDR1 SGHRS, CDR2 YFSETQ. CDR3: CASSPGQAVPYEQYF. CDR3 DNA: TGCGCCAGCAGCCCCGGACAGGCGGTCCCCTACGAGCAGTACTTC.

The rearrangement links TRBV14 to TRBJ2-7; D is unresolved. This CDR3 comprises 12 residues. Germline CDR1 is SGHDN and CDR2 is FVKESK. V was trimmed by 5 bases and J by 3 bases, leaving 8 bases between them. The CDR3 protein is CASSAFNYEQYF. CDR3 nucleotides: TGTGCCAGCAGCGCGTTCAACTACGAGCAGTACTTC.

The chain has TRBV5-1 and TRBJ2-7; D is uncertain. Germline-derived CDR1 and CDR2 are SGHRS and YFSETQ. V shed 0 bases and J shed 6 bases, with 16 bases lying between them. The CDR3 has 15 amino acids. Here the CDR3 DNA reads TGCGCCAGCAGCTTGGGTGGGCCACCAAACGGCGAGCAGTACTTC. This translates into CASSLGGPPNGEQYF. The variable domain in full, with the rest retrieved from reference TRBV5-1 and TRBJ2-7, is KAGVTQTPRYLIKTRGQQVTLSCSPISGHRSVSWYQQTPGQGLQFLFEYFSETQRNKGNFPGRFSGRQFSNSRSEMNVSTLELGDSALYLCASSLGGPPNGEQYFGPGTRLTVT.

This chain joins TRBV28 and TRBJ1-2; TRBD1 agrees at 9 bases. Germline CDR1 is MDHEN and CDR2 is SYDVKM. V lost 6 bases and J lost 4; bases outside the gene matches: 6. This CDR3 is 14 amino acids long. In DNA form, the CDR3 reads TGTGCCAGCAGGCGACAGGGGGGTCGCTATGGCTACACCTTC. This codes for CASRRQGGRYGYTF.

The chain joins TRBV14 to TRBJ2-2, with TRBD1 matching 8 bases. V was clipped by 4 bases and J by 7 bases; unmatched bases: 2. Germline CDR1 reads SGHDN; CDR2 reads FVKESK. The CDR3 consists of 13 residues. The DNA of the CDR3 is TGTGCCAGCAGCCGACAGGGGTACGGGGAGCTGTTTTTT. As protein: CASSRQGYGELFF.

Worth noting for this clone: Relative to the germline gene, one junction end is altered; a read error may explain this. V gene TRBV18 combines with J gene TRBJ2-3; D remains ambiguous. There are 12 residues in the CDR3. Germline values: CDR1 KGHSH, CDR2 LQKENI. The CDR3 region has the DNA TGTGCCAGCTCACCCGACACATATACGCAGTATTTT. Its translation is CASSPDTYTQYF.

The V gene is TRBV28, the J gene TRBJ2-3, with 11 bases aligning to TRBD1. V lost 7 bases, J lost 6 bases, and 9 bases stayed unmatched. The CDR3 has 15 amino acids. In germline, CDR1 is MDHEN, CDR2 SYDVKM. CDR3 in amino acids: CASISRDRGYDTQYF. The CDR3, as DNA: TGTGCCAGCATCTCGAGGGACAGGGGGTACGATACGCAGTATTTT. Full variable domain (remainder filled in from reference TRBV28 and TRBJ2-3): DVKVTQSSRYLVKRTGEKVFLECVQDMDHENMFWYRQDPGLGLRLIYFSYDVKMKEKGDIPEGYSVSREKKERFSLILESASTNQTSMYLCASISRDRGYDTQYFGPGTRLTVL.

The chain's CDR3 is CASSRGGSGGDYEQYF. DNA for the CDR3: TGTGCCAGTAGCCGTGGTGGAAGCGGGGGGGACTACGAGCAGTACTTC. The V gene is TRBV19, the J gene TRBJ2-7, with 10 nucleotides matching TRBD2. J was trimmed by 3 bases and V by 6 bases; bases with no gene match: 11. Per germline, CDR1 LNHDA and CDR2 SQIVND (reference sequence). This CDR3 spans 16 amino acids. The full variable domain, in which reference TRBV19 and TRBJ2-7 provide the parts outside the CDR3, is DGGITQSPKYLFRKEGQNVTLSCEQNLNHDAMYWYRQDPGQGLRLIYYSQIVNDFQKGDIAEGYSVSREKKESFPLTVTSAQKNPTAFYLCASSRGGSGGDYEQYFGPGTRLTVT.

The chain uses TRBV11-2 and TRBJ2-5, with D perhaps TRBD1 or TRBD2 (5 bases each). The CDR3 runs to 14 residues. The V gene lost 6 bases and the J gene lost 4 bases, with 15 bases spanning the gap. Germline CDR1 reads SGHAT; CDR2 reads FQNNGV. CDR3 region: CASRPTWGSETQYF. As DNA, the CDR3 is TGTGCCAGCAGGCCCACGTGGGGGTCAGAGACCCAGTACTTC.

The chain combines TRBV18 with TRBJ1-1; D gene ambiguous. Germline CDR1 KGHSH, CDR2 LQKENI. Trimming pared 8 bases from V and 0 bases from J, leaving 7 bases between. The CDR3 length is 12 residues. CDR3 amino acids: CASQQVNTEAFF. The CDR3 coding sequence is TGTGCCAGCCAGCAAGTGAACACTGAAGCTTTCTTT.

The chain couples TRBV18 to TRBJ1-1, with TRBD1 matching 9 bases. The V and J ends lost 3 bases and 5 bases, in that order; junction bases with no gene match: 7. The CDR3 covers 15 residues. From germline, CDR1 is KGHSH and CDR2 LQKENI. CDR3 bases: TGTGCCAGCTCACCGAAACAGGGGGCGATAACTGAAGCTTTCTTT. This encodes CASSPKQGAITEAFF. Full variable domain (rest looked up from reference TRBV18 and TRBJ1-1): NAGVMQNPRHLVRRRGQEARLRCSPMKGHSHVYWYRQLPEEGLKFMVYLQKENIIDESGMPKERFSAEFPKEGPSILRIQQVVRGDSAAYFCASSPKQGAITEAFFGQGTRLTVV.

The CDR3 here is CASSYGKSTYF. The DNA for the CDR3 is TGTGCCAGCAGCTACGGGAAGTCAACGTACTTC. J is TRBJ2-7 and V is TRBV7-2; D is perhaps TRBD2 (5 bases). Trimming took off 4 bases at V and 12 bases at J, with 13 bases between the two ends. Germline CDR1 and CDR2: SGHTA and FQGNSA. This CDR3 is built from 11 residues.

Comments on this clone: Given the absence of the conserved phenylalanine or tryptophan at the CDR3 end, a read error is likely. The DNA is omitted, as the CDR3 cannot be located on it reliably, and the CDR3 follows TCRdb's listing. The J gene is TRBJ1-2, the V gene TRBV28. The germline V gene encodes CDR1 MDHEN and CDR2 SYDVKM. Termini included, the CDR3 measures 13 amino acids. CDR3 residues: CASSSLGGPLPAA.

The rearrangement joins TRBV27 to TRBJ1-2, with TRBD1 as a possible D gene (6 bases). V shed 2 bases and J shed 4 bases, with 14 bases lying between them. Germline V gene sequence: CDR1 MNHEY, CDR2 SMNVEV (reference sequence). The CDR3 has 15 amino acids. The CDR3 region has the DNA TGTGCCAGCAGTTTAGGAGAGGGGGGCGGCTATGGCTACACCTTC. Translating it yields CASSLGEGGGYGYTF.

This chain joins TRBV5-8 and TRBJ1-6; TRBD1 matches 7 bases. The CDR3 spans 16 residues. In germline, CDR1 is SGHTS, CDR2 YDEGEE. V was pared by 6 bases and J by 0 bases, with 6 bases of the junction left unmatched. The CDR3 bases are TGTGCCAGCACCAAACAGGGGAGCTCCTATAATTCACCCCTCCACTTT. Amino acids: CASTKQGSSYNSPLHF.

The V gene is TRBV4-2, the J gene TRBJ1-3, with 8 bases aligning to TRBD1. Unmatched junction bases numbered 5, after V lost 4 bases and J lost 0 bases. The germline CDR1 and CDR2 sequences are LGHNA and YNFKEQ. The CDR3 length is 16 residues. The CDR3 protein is CASSLGQGSSGNTIYF. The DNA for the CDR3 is TGTGCCAGCAGCCTAGGACAGGGAAGCTCTGGAAACACCATATATTTT.

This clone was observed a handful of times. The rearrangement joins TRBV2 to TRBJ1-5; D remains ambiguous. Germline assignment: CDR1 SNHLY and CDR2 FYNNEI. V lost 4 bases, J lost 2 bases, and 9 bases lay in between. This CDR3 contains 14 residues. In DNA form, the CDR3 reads TGTGCCAGCAGTGTAAGGCAGGGCAATCAGCCCCAGCATTTT. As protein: CASSVRQGNQPQHF. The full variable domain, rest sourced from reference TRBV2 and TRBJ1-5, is EPEVTQTPSHQVTQMGQEVILRCVPISNHLYFYWYRQILGQKVEFLVSFYNNEISEKSEIFDDQFSVERPDGSNFTLKIRSTKLEDSAMYFCASSVRQGNQPQHFGDGTRLSIL.

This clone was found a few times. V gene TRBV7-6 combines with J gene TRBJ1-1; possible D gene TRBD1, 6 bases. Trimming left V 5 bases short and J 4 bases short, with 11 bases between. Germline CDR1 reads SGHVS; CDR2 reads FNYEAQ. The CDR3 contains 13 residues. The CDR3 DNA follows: TGTGCCAGCAGCCTTACAGGGACCACTGAAGCTTTCTTT. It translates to CASSLTGTTEAFF.

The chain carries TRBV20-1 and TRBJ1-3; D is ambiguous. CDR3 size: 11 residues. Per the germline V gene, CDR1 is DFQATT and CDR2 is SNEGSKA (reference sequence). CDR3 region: CTALHGNTIYF. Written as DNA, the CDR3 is TGCACCGCACTCCACGGAAACACCATATATTTT.

The DNA for the CDR3 is TGTGCCAGCAGCCAGCCAGGGGAAAAACTGTTTTTT. Its protein is CASSQPGEKLFF. The J gene is TRBJ1-4, the V gene TRBV5-4; tentatively, D is TRBD1 (5 bases). CDR1 is SGHNT, CDR2 YYREEE, per germline (reference sequence). V was pared by 4 bases and J by 8 bases, with 9 bases between. The CDR3 runs to 12 residues.

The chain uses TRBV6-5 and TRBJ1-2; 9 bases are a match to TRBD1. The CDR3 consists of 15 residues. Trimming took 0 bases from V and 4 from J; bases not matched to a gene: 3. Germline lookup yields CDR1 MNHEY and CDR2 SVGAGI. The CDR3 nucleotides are TGTGCCAGCAGTTACTCCGGACAGGGGACCTATGGCTACACCTTC. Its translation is CASSYSGQGTYGYTF.

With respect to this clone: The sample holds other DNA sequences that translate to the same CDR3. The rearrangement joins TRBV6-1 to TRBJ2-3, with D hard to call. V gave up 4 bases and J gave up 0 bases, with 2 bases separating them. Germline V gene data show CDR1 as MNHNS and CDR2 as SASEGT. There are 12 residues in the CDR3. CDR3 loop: CASSGSTDTQYF. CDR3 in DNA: TGTGCCAGCAGTGGCAGCACAGATACGCAGTATTTT.

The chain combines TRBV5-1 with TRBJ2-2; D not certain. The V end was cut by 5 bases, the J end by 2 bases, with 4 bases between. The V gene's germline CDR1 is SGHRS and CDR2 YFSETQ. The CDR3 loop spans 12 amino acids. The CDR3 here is CASRENTGELFF. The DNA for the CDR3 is TGCGCCAGCAGGGAAAACACCGGGGAGCTGTTTTTT. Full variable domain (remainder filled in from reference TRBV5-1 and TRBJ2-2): KAGVTQTPRYLIKTRGQQVTLSCSPISGHRSVSWYQQTPGQGLQFLFEYFSETQRNKGNFPGRFSGRQFSNSRSEMNVSTLELGDSALYLCASRENTGELFFGEGSRLTVL.

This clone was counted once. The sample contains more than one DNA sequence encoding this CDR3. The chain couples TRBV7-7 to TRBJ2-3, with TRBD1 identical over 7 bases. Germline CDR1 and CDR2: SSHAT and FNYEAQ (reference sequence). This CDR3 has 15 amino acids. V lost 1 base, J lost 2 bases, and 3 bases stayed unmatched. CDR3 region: CASSLGQGPTDTQYF. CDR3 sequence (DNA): TGTGCCAGCAGCTTAGGACAGGGACCCACAGATACGCAGTATTTT.

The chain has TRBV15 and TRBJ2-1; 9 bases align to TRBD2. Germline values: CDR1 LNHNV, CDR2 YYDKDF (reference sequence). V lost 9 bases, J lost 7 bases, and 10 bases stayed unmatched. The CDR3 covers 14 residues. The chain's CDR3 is CATGGRTSVNEQFF. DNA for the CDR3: TGTGCCACTGGGGGGAGGACTAGCGTAAATGAGCAGTTCTTC.

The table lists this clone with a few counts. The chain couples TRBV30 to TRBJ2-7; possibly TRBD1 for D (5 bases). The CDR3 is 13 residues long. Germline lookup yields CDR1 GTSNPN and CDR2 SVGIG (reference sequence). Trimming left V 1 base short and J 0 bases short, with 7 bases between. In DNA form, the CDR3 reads TGTGCCTGGAGTGGGGGCTTCTCCTACGAGCAGTACTTC. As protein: CAWSGGFSYEQYF. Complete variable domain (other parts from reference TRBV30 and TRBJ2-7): SQTIHQWPATLVQPVGSPLSLECTVEGTSNPNLYWYRQAAGRGLQLLFYSVGIGQISSEVPQNLSASRPQDRQFILSSKKLLLSDSGFYLCAWSGGFSYEQYFGPGTRLTVT.

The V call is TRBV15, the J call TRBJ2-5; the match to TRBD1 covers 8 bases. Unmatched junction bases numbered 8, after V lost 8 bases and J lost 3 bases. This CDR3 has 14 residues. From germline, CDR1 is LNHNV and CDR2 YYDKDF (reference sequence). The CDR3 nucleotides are TGTGCCACCGGACAGGGTGTAGTTAAAGAGACCCAGTACTTC. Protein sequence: CATGQGVVKETQYF. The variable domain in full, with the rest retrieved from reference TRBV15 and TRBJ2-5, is DAMVIQNPRYQVTQFGKPVTLSCSQTLNHNVMYWYQQKSSQAPKLLFHYYDKDFNNEADTPDNFQSRRPNTSFCFLDIRSPGLGDTAMYLCATGQGVVKETQYFGPGTRLLVL.

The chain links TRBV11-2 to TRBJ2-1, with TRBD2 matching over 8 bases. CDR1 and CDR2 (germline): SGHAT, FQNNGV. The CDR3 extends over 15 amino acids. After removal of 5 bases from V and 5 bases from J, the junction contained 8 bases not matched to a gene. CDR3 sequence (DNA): TGTGCCAGCAGCCCGGCTCGCGGGGGGCACAATGAGCAGTTCTTC. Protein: CASSPARGGHNEQFF.